This TCR beta chain was found in a study of radiotherapy plus CTLA-4 blockade in lung cancer. Study background: Objective responses arose in over 15% of patients, and 31% experienced disease control. General observations from the study: Clones of tumor-derived TCRs expanded in blood after radiotherapy plus ipilimumab.

Clones were read by immunoSEQ multiplex PCR, and TCRdb kept only the in-frame ones, dropping some. In the table there are approximately 38,000 clones, 80% to 90% of which are singletons. As concerns this clone: Its antigen is unidentified.

Germline lookup yields CDR1 LNHDA and CDR2 SQIVND (reference sequence). The CDR3 is 13 amino acids. The germline V and J ends were trimmed by 6 bases and 2 bases, with 9 bases remaining between them. V is TRBV19 and J is TRBJ2-3; tentative D call: TRBD1 (5 bases). This specimen consisted of peripheral blood, obtained from a patient treated with radiotherapy plus ipilimumab. This clonotype was sampled from a human donor with non-small cell lung cancer whose response to radiotherapy plus ipilimumab could not be evaluated. The CDR3, as DNA: TGTGCCAGTAGCAGGACAACCACAGATACGCAGTATTTT. Its protein product is CASSRTTTDTQYF.